The clone carrying this TCR beta chain was seen repeatedly, ten times or more. Three rounds of nested PCR, following a modified ARM-PCR protocol, produced the TCRbeta library. Using its own MiXCR run on the multiplex PCR reads, TCRdb lists one record per CDR3 protein. The sample lists under 150,000 distinct CDR3 sequences; 55% to 75% were seen once. No cell sorting was done before RNA was extracted from the tissue. This sample was taken from a study of tumor and adjacent non-tumor tissue in lung cancer. Across the whole study: Around 4.5 million productive TCRbeta reads were obtained per sample on average.

This CDR3 contains 15 residues. Germline V CDR1 and CDR2: DFQATT, SNEGSKA (reference sequence). Trimming left V 4 bases short and J 4 bases short, with 14 bases between. This clonotype was obtained from a man younger than 40 with non-small cell lung cancer. Sequencing was carried out using lung tumor tissue. The chain joins TRBV20-1 to TRBJ1-6, with D possibly TRBD1 on 5 matching bases. Written as DNA, the CDR3 is TGCAGTGCTACTGGGACCGCAATTTATAATTCACCCCTCCACTTT. Protein: CSATGTAIYNSPLHF.